The T cell receptor beta chain under discussion was sequenced for a study of T cells in Graves' hyperthyroidism and ophthalmopathy. TCR beta CDR3 regions were amplified from RNA. First-round RT-PCR targeting the TCR CDR3 was performed with the HTBI primer set. From the multiplex PCR reads, TCRdb called clonotypes with MiXCR, one entry per CDR3 protein. Of hundreds of thousands of distinct CDR3 sequences in the sample, about 14% are singletons; the top ten hold about an eighth. Germline V gives CDR1 MGHDK, CDR2 SYGVNS. V dropped 3 bases and J dropped 4 bases, with 9 bases sitting between them. The CDR3 extends over 13 amino acids. Turning to this clonotype: The antigen remains unidentified.

Overall study results and limits: Patients with ophthalmopathy were separated from those with stable hyperthyroidism by a 13 V-J model.

The sample consisted of blood. The chain recombines TRBV25-1 with TRBJ2-5; D is ambiguous. This TCR was recovered from a woman aged 50 to 60 with Graves' ophthalmopathy. Here the CDR3 reads CASSDPGGETQYF. The DNA of the CDR3 is TGTGCCAGCAGTGATCCCGGTGGAGAGACCCAGTACTTC.